The next 22 T cell receptor beta chains were all read from a single sample in a study of early T cells in non-severe SARS-CoV-2 infection. Each CDR3 protein is one row after TCRdb ran MiXCR on the 5' RACE reads. The table has more than 65,000 distinct CDR3 sequences, about 4.6% seen once. The sequencing here drew on whole blood, taken at baseline. The origin of the receptors is an adult who was a healthcare worker with PCR-confirmed SARS-CoV-2 infection or an uninfected control (not recorded which). The donor label of this sample is uncertain.

As for this clonotype: This could be a read error, since a much larger clone is one nucleotide away. The chain combines TRBV20-1 with TRBJ1-5; D is possibly TRBD1 (6 bases). The CDR3 sequence is 13 residues long. The germline gives CDR1 DFQATT, CDR2 SNEGSKA (reference sequence). The CDR3 sequence: CSARSGWGQLQHF. DNA for the CDR3: TGCAGTGCTAGATCCGGATGGGGGCAGCTCCAGCATTTT.

This sequence joins TRBV6-2 or TRBV6-3 and TRBJ1-5; D remains unclear. Germline loops: CDR1 MNHEY, CDR2 SVGEGT. Deletions cut 2 bases from V and 0 bases from J, with 2 bases between. The CDR3 consists of 13 residues. CDR3: CASSYNSNQPQHF. The CDR3 region has the DNA TGTGCCAGCAGTTACAATAGCAATCAGCCCCAGCATTTT.

This clonotype was found many times. V and J are TRBV30 and TRBJ1-4; 8 nucleotides align to TRBD1. J was trimmed by 12 bases and V by 4 bases; bases with no gene match: 10. The germline V gene encodes CDR1 GTSNPN and CDR2 SVGIG (reference sequence). CDR3 length: 13 amino acids. Here the CDR3 DNA reads TGTGCCTGGACAGGACAGGGTATCGGTCAACTGTTTTTT. This codes for CAWTGQGIGQLFF. Full variable domain (remainder filled in from reference TRBV30 and TRBJ1-4): SQTIHQWPATLVQPVGSPLSLECTVEGTSNPNLYWYRQAAGRGLQLLFYSVGIGQISSEVPQNLSASRPQDRQFILSSKKLLLSDSGFYLCAWTGQGIGQLFFGSGTQLSVL.

Ten or more counts support this clonotype. V is TRBV5-5 and J is TRBJ2-7; D is undetermined. The CDR3 loop spans 12 amino acids. The V and J ends lost 1 base and 5 bases respectively, with 7 bases between them. The germline V gene encodes CDR1 SGHKS and CDR2 YYEKEE (reference sequence). CDR3 DNA sequence: TGTGCCAGCAGCTTGATGTCCGACGAGCAGTACTTC. This translates into CASSLMSDEQYF.

This clonotype has a count of ten or more. The chain joins TRBV7-6 to TRBJ1-2; possible D gene TRBD1, 6 bases. The CDR3 loop spans 14 amino acids. V lost 4 bases and J lost 5, with 14 bases in between. Germline V gives CDR1 SGHVS, CDR2 FNYEAQ. This CDR3 reads CASSSRGAPYGYTF. CDR3 in DNA: TGTGCCAGCAGCTCCCGGGGGGCACCGTATGGCTACACCTTC.

The genes are TRBV12-3 or TRBV12-4 and TRBJ2-2; 11 bases fit TRBD1. This CDR3 comprises 15 residues. V lost 10 bases, J lost 5 bases, and 9 bases stayed unmatched. The CDR3 DNA reads TGTGCCACCGGAGGACAGGGGGCGCGGACCGGGGAGCTGTTTTTT. It encodes CATGGQGARTGELFF.

This clonotype was recorded a few times. The chain joins TRBV27 to TRBJ1-2, with TRBD1 matching over 7 bases. This CDR3 has 14 amino acids. Trimming removed 5 bases from V and 6 bases from J; junction bases left unmatched: 9. Germline CDR1 and CDR2: MNHEY and SMNVEV (reference sequence). This chain's CDR3 is CASSLTGVRDGYTF. DNA for the CDR3: TGTGCCAGCAGTCTTACAGGGGTTAGGGATGGCTACACCTTC.

This clonotype was counted at least ten times. The chain couples TRBV6-5 to TRBJ2-7; D not certain. Germline V CDR1 and CDR2: MNHEY, SVGAGI. V was shortened by 5 bases and J by 7 bases, with 15 bases between the two germline ends. This CDR3 has 13 amino acids. The DNA of the CDR3 is TGTGCCAGCAGTCATCCGGCCAGACGTGAGCAGTACTTC. This encodes CASSHPARREQYF.

The table lists this clonotype with a few counts. The chain links TRBV20-1 to TRBJ1-2; 9 nucleotides line up with TRBD1. This CDR3 is 12 amino acids long. Germline V gives CDR1 DFQATT, CDR2 SNEGSKA (reference sequence). V gave up 2 bases and J gave up 8 bases; unmatched junction bases: 3. The CDR3: CSARRDRDGYTF. The CDR3, as DNA: TGCAGTGCTAGACGGGACAGGGACGGCTACACCTTC.

This clonotype was counted a few times. V is TRBV29-1 and J is TRBJ1-1; D remains unclear. The CDR3 has 11 residues. CDR1 is SQVTM, CDR2 ANQGSEA, per germline. The ends were cut back, 3 bases at V and 2 bases at J, with 4 bases in the middle. Here the CDR3 reads CSVEGNTEAFF. The CDR3 coding sequence is TGCAGCGTTGAGGGTAACACTGAAGCTTTCTTT.

This clonotype was found many times. Here the CDR3 reads CASSEALRGLVGYTF. The CDR3 bases are TGTGCCAGCAGTGAAGCGCTTCGAGGGCTCGTGGGCTACACCTTC. The J gene is TRBJ1-2, the V gene TRBV6-1, with no clear D. V was cut by 0 bases and J by 8 bases, with 16 bases left in between. The CDR3 loop spans 15 amino acids. CDR1 MNHNS and CDR2 SASEGT come from the germline V gene.

V is TRBV14 and J is TRBJ2-1; D remains ambiguous. Germline V CDR1 and CDR2: SGHDN, FVKESK. The V end lost 4 bases, the J end lost 7 bases, and 5 bases lay between the germline ends. The CDR3 spans 11 residues. The CDR3 is CASSRWNEQFF. DNA of the CDR3: TGTGCCAGCAGCCGCTGGAATGAGCAGTTCTTC.

This clonotype was seen ten or more times. V and J are TRBV6-5 and TRBJ1-1; D is unclear. The CDR3 has 15 amino acids. The germline gives CDR1 MNHEY, CDR2 SVGAGI. The V gene lost 0 bases and the J gene lost 3 bases, with 11 bases spanning the gap. The CDR3 sequence: CASSYSFRSDTEAFF. As DNA, the CDR3 is TGTGCCAGCAGTTACTCGTTCAGGTCGGACACTGAAGCTTTCTTT.

This clonotype has ten or more counts. The gene calls are TRBV28 and TRBJ2-5; tentative D call: TRBD2 (6 bases). V dropped 6 bases and J dropped 4 bases, with 18 bases sitting between them. The CDR3 is 15 amino acids. Germline V gene data show CDR1 as MDHEN and CDR2 as SYDVKM. The CDR3 DNA sequence: TGTGCCAGCAGCACCCGCCTCGAGGGAGGAGAGACCCAGTACTTC. Translated: CASSTRLEGGETQYF.

This clonotype came up a few times. The V gene is TRBV19, the J gene TRBJ1-5, with D perhaps matching TRBD1 (6 bases). The length of the CDR3 is 14 residues. Germline V gives CDR1 LNHDA, CDR2 SQIVND (reference sequence). V was clipped by 6 bases and J by 1 base, with 10 bases between them. DNA of the CDR3: TGTGCCAGTAGGAACAGGGCGAGCAATCAGCCCCAGCATTTT. Its translation is CASRNRASNQPQHF.

This clonotype was counted at least ten times. The DNA of the CDR3 is TGCAGTGCTAGAACCTACAGGGTGATGTGGGATTCACCCCTCCACTTT. Its translation is CSARTYRVMWDSPLHF. The chain joins TRBV20-1 to TRBJ1-6; D possibly corresponds to TRBD1 (6 bases). Germline CDR1 is DFQATT and CDR2 is SNEGSKA (reference sequence). V was cut by 2 bases and J by 8 bases, with 19 bases left in between. The CDR3 extends over 16 amino acids.

Only a few counts were recorded for this clonotype. This chain joins TRBV9 and TRBJ1-6, with 10 bases fitting TRBD1. This CDR3 is 17 amino acids long. Germline CDR1 reads SGDLS; CDR2 reads YYNGEE. Losses at the gene ends were 0 bases for V and 8 bases for J; bases not matched to a gene: 8. DNA for the CDR3: TGTGCCAGCAGCGTAGCCGGCGGACAGGGGGGTGATTCACCCCTCCACTTT. Encoded protein: CASSVAGGQGGDSPLHF.

This rearrangement joins TRBV6-2 or TRBV6-3 to TRBJ2-2; tentatively, D is TRBD1 (6 bases). This CDR3 spans 14 amino acids. CDR1 is MNHEY and CDR2 is SVGEGT in the germline V gene. Trimming took off 5 bases at V and 2 bases at J, with 9 bases between the two ends. The CDR3: CASSPRGNTGELFF. CDR3 coding DNA: TGTGCCAGCAGTCCCAGGGGAAACACCGGGGAGCTGTTTTTT.

This clonotype was counted at least ten times. The chain links TRBV19 to TRBJ2-1; 9 bases line up with TRBD2. The CDR3 is 15 residues long. Looked up from germline, CDR1 is LNHDA and CDR2 is SQIVND (reference sequence). The ends lost 6 bases at V and 1 base at J; junction bases unmatched: 4. Written as DNA, the CDR3 is TGTGCCAGTAGAGAAACTAGCGGGTCCTACAATGAGCAGTTCTTC. Protein product: CASRETSGSYNEQFF.

Details on this clonotype: The junction shows a germline mismatch at one end, possibly a read error. The rearrangement uses TRBV28 and TRBJ1-1; 7 nucleotides agree with TRBD1. Germline CDR1 MDHEN, CDR2 SYDVKM. This CDR3 comprises 13 residues. DNA for the CDR3: TGTGTCAGCAGCTTCACAGGGGCCACTGAAGCTTTCTTT. It codes for CVSSFTGATEAFF.

This clonotype was found a few times. The chain recombines TRBV2 with TRBJ2-3; perhaps TRBD1 as D (5 bases). V was shortened by 2 bases and J by 14 bases, with 5 bases between the two germline ends. The CDR3 length is 9 residues. Germline values: CDR1 SNHLY, CDR2 FYNNEI. The CDR3 sequence is CASSERGYF. CDR3 in DNA: TGTGCCAGCAGTGAAAGGGGGTATTTT.

This clonotype was seen only a few times. This sequence joins TRBV5-1 and TRBJ1-5; TRBD1 matches 10 bases. The germline V gene encodes CDR1 SGHRS and CDR2 YFSETQ. V dropped 0 bases and J dropped 1; count of bases not matched to a gene: 7. The CDR3 spans 18 residues. CDR3 nucleotides: TGCGCCAGCAGCTTGGCCGCCGGGACAGGGGAGAGCAATCAGCCCCAGCATTTT. This gives the protein CASSLAAGTGESNQPQHF.